One sample yielded the 30 T cell receptor beta chains listed below, sequenced in a study of blood T cell repertoires in COVID-19. Sequencing was performed with immunoSEQ multiplex PCR; in TCRdb, only in-frame clones are kept and a portion is missing. The sample holds tens of thousands of clones, 82% seen once. Specimen: peripheral blood. Every receptor here comes from a human donor in a cohort sampled during active COVID-19.

This clone has a single count. This chain uses TRBV7-2 with TRBJ2-3; 9 bases align to TRBD2. The junction had 3 bases not matched to a gene; V was cut back by 3 bases and J by 5 bases. The CDR3 totals 14 residues. The V gene's germline CDR1 is SGHTA and CDR2 FQGNSA. CDR3 bases: TGTGCCAGCAGCTTCGCGGGGGGGGGAGATACGCAGTATTTT. Protein sequence: CASSFAGGGDTQYF.

The count of this clone is one. The J gene is TRBJ2-1, the V gene TRBV24-1, with 7 positions matching TRBD1. The CDR3 is made up of 15 amino acids. Germline V gives CDR1 KGHDR, CDR2 SFDVKD. The V segment lost 4 bases and the J segment 5 bases; nucleotides outside the gene matches: 7. CDR3 bases: TGTGCCACCAGTGACCCTAGACAGGGAGACAATGAGCAGTTCTTC. As protein: CATSDPRQGDNEQFF.

V gene TRBV20-1 combines with J gene TRBJ2-7; weak D call: TRBD1 (5 bases). This CDR3 contains 13 residues. Germline CDR1 reads DFQATT; CDR2 reads SNEGSKA (reference sequence). V lost 3 bases and J lost 5, with 14 bases in between. CDR3 bases: TGCAGTGCTAGTAGGGGCAGCAGGCACGAGCAGTACTTC. This encodes CSASRGSRHEQYF.

The chain couples TRBV28 to TRBJ1-1; 8 positions match TRBD1. Trimming took 2 bases from V and 8 from J; bases not matched to a gene: 1. Germline V CDR1 and CDR2: MDHEN, SYDVKM. The CDR3 is 12 amino acids. The CDR3 nucleotides read TGTGCCAGCAGTTTAAGGACAGGGGAAGCTTTCTTT. It specifies CASSLRTGEAFF.

DNA for the CDR3: TGTGCCAGTACCCCGGGACAGGGTCGCGAGCAGTACTTC. This translates into CASTPGQGREQYF. The rearrangement joins TRBV19 to TRBJ2-7; the match to TRBD1 covers 9 bases. From germline, CDR1 is LNHDA and CDR2 SQIVND (reference sequence). V lost 7 bases, J lost 6 bases, and 7 bases stayed unmatched. This CDR3 comprises 13 residues.

The genes are TRBV24-1 and TRBJ2-1, with TRBD2 matching over 16 bases. Germline CDR1 is KGHDR and CDR2 is SFDVKD. The CDR3 totals 20 residues. J gave up 1 base and V 6 bases, and 11 bases lay outside the gene matches. CDR3 protein: CATSHLPGLAGGVSYNEQFF. The DNA of the CDR3 is TGTGCCACCAGTCACCTCCCGGGACTAGCGGGGGGGGTGTCCTACAATGAGCAGTTCTTC.

The DNA for the CDR3 is TGTGCCAGCAGTTCCCGGACAGTTCCTTACGAGCAGTACTTC. Translated, it gives CASSSRTVPYEQYF. The chain recombines TRBV2 with TRBJ2-7, with D perhaps TRBD1 (6 bases). Per germline, CDR1 SNHLY and CDR2 FYNNEI. The length of the CDR3 is 14 residues. The ends were cut back, 5 bases at V and 4 bases at J, with 15 bases in the middle.

This clone has more than one count but fewer than ten. The chain links TRBV4-1 to TRBJ1-1; D gene uncertain. CDR3 size: 13 residues. Trimming shortened V by 0 bases and J by 3 bases, and 5 bases separated the two germline ends. Germline-derived CDR1 and CDR2 are MGHRA and YSYEKL. This CDR3 reads CASSQERDTEAFF. CDR3 DNA: TGCGCCAGCAGCCAAGAAAGAGACACTGAAGCTTTCTTT.

CDR3 protein: CASRNKGGNQETQYF. In DNA, the CDR3 is TGTGCCAGTAGAAACAAGGGGGGGAATCAAGAGACCCAGTACTTC. V and J are TRBV19 and TRBJ2-5, with D perhaps TRBD2 (7 bases). The CDR3 sequence is 15 residues long. V lost 6 bases and J 2 bases, leaving 16 bases between the germline ends. Germline CDR1 reads LNHDA; CDR2 reads SQIVND (reference sequence).

The V and J genes are TRBV27 and TRBJ1-1; D is possibly TRBD1 (5 bases). Germline V gene sequence: CDR1 MNHEY, CDR2 SMNVEV (reference sequence). The V gene lost 1 base and the J gene lost 0 bases, with 18 bases spanning the gap. The CDR3 length is 18 residues. CDR3 loop: CASSLYRGAVNMNTEAFF. The CDR3 region has the DNA TGTGCCAGCAGTTTATATCGCGGGGCTGTCAATATGAACACTGAAGCTTTCTTT.

This chain links TRBV28 with TRBJ2-4; D is possibly TRBD2 (7 bases). This CDR3 comprises 14 residues. Trimming took off 4 bases at V and 4 bases at J, with 11 bases between the two ends. Germline V gene lookup returns CDR1 MDHEN and CDR2 SYDVKM. The CDR3 protein is CASSSGGSKNIQYF. In DNA, the CDR3 is TGTGCCAGCAGTTCGGGGGGCTCAAAAAACATTCAGTACTTC.

The count of this clone is one. The chain joins TRBV11-2 to TRBJ1-5, with 9 bases that match TRBD1. V was pared by 4 bases and J by 5 bases, with 6 bases of the junction left unmatched. The CDR3 length is 15 residues. CDR1 and CDR2 (germline): SGHAT, FQNNGV. The CDR3 bases are TGTGCCAGCAGCTATGGGACAGGGATTTATCAGCCCCAGCATTTT. Amino acid sequence: CASSYGTGIYQPQHF.

The chain carries TRBV4-1 and TRBJ2-5, with 13 nucleotides matching TRBD2. V gave up 1 base and J gave up 7 bases; unmatched junction bases: 12. This CDR3 is 18 amino acids long. In germline, CDR1 is MGHRA, CDR2 YSYEKL. The CDR3 loop reads CASSQGAPGTSGIGTQYF. Here the CDR3 DNA reads TGCGCCAGCAGCCAAGGTGCGCCTGGGACTAGCGGGATCGGGACCCAGTACTTC.

This clone appeared a single time. This sequence joins TRBV3-1 (or the pseudogene TRBV3-2) and TRBJ2-3; possibly TRBD1 for D (7 bases). Trimming stripped 5 bases from V and 3 bases from J, with 18 bases between. CDR3 length: 16 amino acids. Germline loops: CDR1 LGHDT, CDR2 YNNKEL (reference sequence). The CDR3 here is CASSFHARGRTDTQYF. CDR3 DNA sequence: TGTGCCAGCAGCTTCCACGCCAGGGGGAGGACAGATACGCAGTATTTT.

The CDR3 DNA reads as TGTGCCAGCAGTCCTAGCCCGCGAGTTTACGAGCAGTACTTC. As protein: CASSPSPRVYEQYF. The chain joins TRBV28 to TRBJ2-7; D may be TRBD2 (5 bases). The CDR3 sequence is 14 residues long. The ends were cut back, 5 bases at V and 4 bases at J, with 15 bases in the middle. The germline gives CDR1 MDHEN, CDR2 SYDVKM. Based on the CDR3 plus reference TRBV28 and TRBJ2-7, the full variable domain is DVKVTQSSRYLVKRTGEKVFLECVQDMDHENMFWYRQDPGLGLRLIYFSYDVKMKEKGDIPEGYSVSREKKERFSLILESASTNQTSMYLCASSPSPRVYEQYFGPGTRLTVT.

This chain joins TRBV7-6 and TRBJ1-2; D possibly corresponds to TRBD1 (5 bases). Deletions cut 1 base from V and 6 bases from J, with 9 bases between. This CDR3 is built from 13 residues. Germline V lookup: CDR1 SGHVS, CDR2 FNYEAQ. The CDR3, as DNA: TGTGCCAGCAGCTTAGTCTCAGGGAATGGCTACACCTTC. Encoded protein: CASSLVSGNGYTF. Supplemented by reference TRBV7-6 and TRBJ1-2, the full variable domain reads GAGVSQSPRYKVTKRGQDVALRCDPISGHVSLYWYRQALGQGPEFLTYFNYEAQQDKSGLPNDRFSAERPEGSISTLTIQRTEQRDSAMYRCASSLVSGNGYTFGSGTRLTVV.

On this clone: The DNA is omitted, as the CDR3 cannot be located on it reliably, and the CDR3 follows TCRdb's listing. The chain links TRBV2 to TRBJ1-1. 12 amino acids form the CDR3, both terminal residues included. From germline, CDR1 is SNHLY and CDR2 FYNNEI. The CDR3 reads CASSSSRTEAFF.

This chain uses TRBV9 with TRBJ1-6; tentative D call: TRBD1 (5 bases). CDR3 length: 16 amino acids. V was cut by 4 bases and J by 1 base, with 12 bases left in between. Per germline, CDR1 SGDLS and CDR2 YYNGEE. CDR3 in amino acids: CASSLGGASYNSPLHF. CDR3 nucleotide sequence: TGTGCCAGCAGCCTCGGCGGGGCTTCCTATAATTCACCCCTCCACTTT. The full variable domain, its missing parts supplied by reference TRBV9 and TRBJ1-6, is DSGVTQTPKHLITATGQRVTLRCSPRSGDLSVYWYQQSLDQGLQFLIQYYNGEERAKGNILERFSAQQFPDLHSELNLSSLELGDSALYFCASSLGGASYNSPLHFGNGTRLTVT.

The chain links TRBV3-1 (or the pseudogene TRBV3-2) to TRBJ2-7; 9 bases are shared with TRBD1. Losses at the gene ends were 3 bases for V and 6 bases for J; bases not matched to a gene: 6. CDR3 length: 14 amino acids. The germline V gene has CDR1 LGHDT and CDR2 YNNKEL (reference sequence). CDR3: CASSHGTGYAEQYF. The DNA of the CDR3 is TGTGCCAGCAGCCATGGGACAGGGTATGCCGAGCAGTACTTC.

V and J are TRBV23-1 and TRBJ2-7; D might be TRBD1 (5 bases). TRBV23-1 is treated as an ORF (open reading frame) with a function not yet certain. The ends were cut back, 2 bases at V and 1 base at J, with 15 bases in the middle. CDR3 length: 16 residues. CDR3 in DNA: TGCGCCAGCAGTCAAACGACAGTGTCAGAGTCCTACGAGCAGTACTTC. This sequence encodes CASSQTTVSESYEQYF.

The chain employs TRBV5-6 and TRBJ2-5; D is possibly TRBD1 (6 bases). The CDR3 length is 13 residues. Germline loops: CDR1 SGHDT, CDR2 YYEEEE. Trimming stripped 0 bases from V and 4 bases from J, with 7 bases between. The CDR3 loop reads CASSLGRGETQYF. The CDR3 DNA reads TGTGCCAGCAGCTTGGGCAGGGGAGAGACCCAGTACTTC.

This chain joins TRBV5-1 and TRBJ2-1, with 11 bases aligning to TRBD2. CDR1 is SGHRS and CDR2 is YFSETQ in the germline V gene. The CDR3 is 15 residues long. Germline trimming cut 4 bases from V and 3 bases from J; bases unmatched to any gene: 3. CDR3 sequence reads: CASSVGTSGYNEQFF. The CDR3 DNA reads TGCGCCAGCAGCGTCGGGACTAGCGGCTACAATGAGCAGTTCTTC.

The chain carries TRBV7-6 and TRBJ1-3; 9 bases align to TRBD1. This CDR3 comprises 15 residues. The J segment lost 3 bases and the V segment lost 5 bases, leaving 5 bases of the junction unmatched. Germline CDR1 and CDR2: SGHVS and FNYEAQ. The CDR3 nucleotides read TGTGCCAGCAGCGGGGGACAGGGTTATGGAAACACCATATATTTT. It encodes CASSGGQGYGNTIYF.

This CDR3 is CASSFQGAVEQYF. DNA for the CDR3: TGCGCCAGCAGCTTTCAGGGGGCTGTCGAGCAGTACTTC. The V and J genes are TRBV5-1 and TRBJ2-7, with 8 bases fitting TRBD1. Germline CDR1 and CDR2: SGHRS and YFSETQ. The CDR3 extends over 13 amino acids. J lost 6 bases, V lost 2 bases, and 4 bases had no gene match.

V gene TRBV18 combines with J gene TRBJ1-5; 7 bases line up with TRBD1. The CDR3 runs 16 residues. V lost 3 bases, J lost 0 bases, and 5 bases stayed unmatched. Germline CDR1 is KGHSH and CDR2 is LQKENI. This CDR3 is CASSPTWTGSNQPQHF. The CDR3 DNA follows: TGTGCCAGCTCACCTACCTGGACAGGTAGCAATCAGCCCCAGCATTTT. Supplemented by reference TRBV18 and TRBJ1-5, the full variable domain reads NAGVMQNPRHLVRRRGQEARLRCSPMKGHSHVYWYRQLPEEGLKFMVYLQKENIIDESGMPKERFSAEFPKEGPSILRIQQVVRGDSAAYFCASSPTWTGSNQPQHFGDGTRLSIL.

The V and J genes are TRBV5-6 and TRBJ1-6, with D unclear. Germline loops: CDR1 SGHDT, CDR2 YYEEEE. Trimming cost V 0 bases and J 0 bases, with 7 bases left between them. The CDR3 extends over 16 amino acids. The CDR3 loop is CASSLVVSSYNSPLHF. CDR3 in DNA: TGTGCCAGCAGCTTGGTTGTGAGCTCCTATAATTCACCCCTCCACTTT.

This clone was observed once. V is TRBV2 and J is TRBJ2-7; 9 bases align to TRBD1. Germline CDR1 reads SNHLY; CDR2 reads FYNNEI. The CDR3 extends over 16 amino acids. The ends lost 6 bases at V and 3 bases at J; junction bases unmatched: 12. CDR3 sequence (DNA): TGTGCCAGCAGCGTACCCTCGGGACAGGGAGACTACGAGCAGTACTTC. It specifies CASSVPSGQGDYEQYF.

A few counts support this clone. The CDR3 loop is CASSVWDNRGEQYF. DNA for the CDR3: TGTGCCAGCAGCGTATGGGACAATCGGGGCGAGCAGTACTTC. V usage is TRBV9 and J usage is TRBJ2-7; D perhaps matches TRBD1 (6 bases). The CDR3 has 14 residues. The germline CDR1 and CDR2 sequences are SGDLS and YYNGEE. Trimming removed 1 base at V and 6 bases at J, with 14 bases between.

The CDR3 loop is CASSQEVGGNNSPLHF. The CDR3 DNA follows: TGTGCCAGCAGCCAAGAGGTGGGAGGAAATAATTCACCCCTCCACTTT. V and J are TRBV4-2 and TRBJ1-6; D call uncertain. V lost 0 bases to trimming and J lost 5 bases, with 11 bases between them. Germline V CDR1 and CDR2: LGHNA, YNFKEQ. CDR3 length equals 16 residues.

This chain links TRBV7-9 with TRBJ1-2; 8 positions agree with TRBD1. V shed 5 bases and J 5 bases; nucleotides not matched to a gene: 7. Germline CDR1 and CDR2: SEHNR and FQNEAQ (reference sequence). The CDR3 contains 14 residues. The CDR3, as DNA: TGTGCCAGCAGCCCGACAGGGGAGGGGTATGGCTACACCTTC. Encoded protein: CASSPTGEGYGYTF.